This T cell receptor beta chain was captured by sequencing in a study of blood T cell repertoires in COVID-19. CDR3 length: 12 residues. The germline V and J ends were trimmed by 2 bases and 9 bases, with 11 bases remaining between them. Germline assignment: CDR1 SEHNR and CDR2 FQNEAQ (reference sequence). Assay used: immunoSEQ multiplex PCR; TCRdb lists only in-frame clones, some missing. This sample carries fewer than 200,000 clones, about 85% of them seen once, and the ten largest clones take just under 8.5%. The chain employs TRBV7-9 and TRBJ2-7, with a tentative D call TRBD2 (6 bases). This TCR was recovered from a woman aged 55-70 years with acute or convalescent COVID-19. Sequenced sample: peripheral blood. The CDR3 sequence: CASSLSLGLQYV. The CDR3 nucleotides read TGTGCCAGCAGCTTATCTCTGGGACTGCAGTACGTC.